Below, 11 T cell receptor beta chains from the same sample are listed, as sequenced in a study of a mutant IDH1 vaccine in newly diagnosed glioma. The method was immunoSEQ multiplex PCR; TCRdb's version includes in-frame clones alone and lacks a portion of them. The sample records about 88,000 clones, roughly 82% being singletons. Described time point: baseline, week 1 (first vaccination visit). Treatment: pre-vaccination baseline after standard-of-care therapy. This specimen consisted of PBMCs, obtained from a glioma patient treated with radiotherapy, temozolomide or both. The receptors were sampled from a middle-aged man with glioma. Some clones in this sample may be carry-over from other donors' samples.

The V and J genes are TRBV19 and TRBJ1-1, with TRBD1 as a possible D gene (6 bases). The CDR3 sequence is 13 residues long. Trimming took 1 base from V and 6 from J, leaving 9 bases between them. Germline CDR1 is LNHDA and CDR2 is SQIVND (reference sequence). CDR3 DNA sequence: TGTGCCAGTAGTATAGTGGGGGGCTCTGAAGCTTTCTTT. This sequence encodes CASSIVGGSEAFF.

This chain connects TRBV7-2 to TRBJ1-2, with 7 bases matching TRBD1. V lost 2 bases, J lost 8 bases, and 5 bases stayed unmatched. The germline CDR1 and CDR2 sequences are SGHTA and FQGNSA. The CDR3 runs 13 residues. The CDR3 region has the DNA TGTGCCAGCAGCTTACCCCGGACAGGAGGCTACACCTTC. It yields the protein CASSLPRTGGYTF.

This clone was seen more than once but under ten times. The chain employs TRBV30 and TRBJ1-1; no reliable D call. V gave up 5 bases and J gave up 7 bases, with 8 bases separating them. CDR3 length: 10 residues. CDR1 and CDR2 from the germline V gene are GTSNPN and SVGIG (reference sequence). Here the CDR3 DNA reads TGTGCCTGGGGCGAACTTGAAGCTTTCTTT. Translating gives CAWGELEAFF.

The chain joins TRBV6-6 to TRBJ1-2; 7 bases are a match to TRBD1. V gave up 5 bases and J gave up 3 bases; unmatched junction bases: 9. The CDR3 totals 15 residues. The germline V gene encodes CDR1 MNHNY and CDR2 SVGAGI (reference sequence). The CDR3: CASSNSDRTYYGYTF. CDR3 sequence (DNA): TGTGCCAGCAGTAATTCGGACAGGACTTACTATGGCTACACCTTC.

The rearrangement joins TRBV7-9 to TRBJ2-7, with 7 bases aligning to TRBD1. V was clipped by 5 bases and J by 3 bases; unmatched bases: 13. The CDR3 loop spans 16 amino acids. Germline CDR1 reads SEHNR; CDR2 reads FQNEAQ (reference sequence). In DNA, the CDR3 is TGTGCCAGCAGCCCAAGTGCCGGGACAGTCGGCTACGAGCAGTACTTC. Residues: CASSPSAGTVGYEQYF.

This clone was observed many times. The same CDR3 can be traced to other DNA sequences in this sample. The CDR3 sequence: CASSRQGAAGNTIYF. The CDR3 region has the DNA TGTGCCAGCAGCAGACAGGGGGCTGCTGGAAACACCATATATTTT. The V and J genes are TRBV7-9 and TRBJ1-3; 10 nucleotides line up with TRBD1. Germline loops: CDR1 SEHNR, CDR2 FQNEAQ (reference sequence). The CDR3 consists of 15 residues. J was trimmed by 2 bases and V by 5 bases; bases with no gene match: 3.

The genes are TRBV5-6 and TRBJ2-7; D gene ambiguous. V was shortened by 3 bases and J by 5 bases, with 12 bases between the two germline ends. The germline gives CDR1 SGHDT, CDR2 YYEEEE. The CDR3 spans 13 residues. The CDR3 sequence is CASSWMLSDEQYF. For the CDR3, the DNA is TGTGCCAGCAGCTGGATGCTGTCCGACGAGCAGTACTTC.

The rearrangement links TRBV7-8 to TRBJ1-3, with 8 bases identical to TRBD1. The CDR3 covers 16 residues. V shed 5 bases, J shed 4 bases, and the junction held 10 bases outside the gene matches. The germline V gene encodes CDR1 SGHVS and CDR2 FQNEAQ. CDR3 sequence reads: CASSRNQGAKGNTIYF. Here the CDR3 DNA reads TGTGCCAGCAGCCGGAATCAGGGGGCAAAAGGAAACACCATATATTTT.

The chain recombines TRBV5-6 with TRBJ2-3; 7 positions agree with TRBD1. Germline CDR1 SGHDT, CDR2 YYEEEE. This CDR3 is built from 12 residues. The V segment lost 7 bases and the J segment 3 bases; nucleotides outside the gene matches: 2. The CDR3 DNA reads TGTGCCAGCTCAGGGGGAACAGATACGCAGTATTTT. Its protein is CASSGGTDTQYF.

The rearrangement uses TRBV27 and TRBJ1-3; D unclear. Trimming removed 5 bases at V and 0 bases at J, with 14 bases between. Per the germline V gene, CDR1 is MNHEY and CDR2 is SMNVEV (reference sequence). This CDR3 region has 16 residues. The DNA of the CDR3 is TGTGCCAGCAGTCCCACGGGCCCCAGCTCTGGAAACACCATATATTTT. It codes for CASSPTGPSSGNTIYF.

The CDR3 region is CASSPLLPEAFF. The CDR3 DNA is TGTGCCAGCAGCCCGTTACTACCTGAAGCTTTCTTT. This chain links TRBV9 with TRBJ1-1, with D unclear. Germline CDR1 is SGDLS and CDR2 is YYNGEE. CDR3 length: 12 residues. V gave up 4 bases and J gave up 6 bases, with 10 bases separating them.